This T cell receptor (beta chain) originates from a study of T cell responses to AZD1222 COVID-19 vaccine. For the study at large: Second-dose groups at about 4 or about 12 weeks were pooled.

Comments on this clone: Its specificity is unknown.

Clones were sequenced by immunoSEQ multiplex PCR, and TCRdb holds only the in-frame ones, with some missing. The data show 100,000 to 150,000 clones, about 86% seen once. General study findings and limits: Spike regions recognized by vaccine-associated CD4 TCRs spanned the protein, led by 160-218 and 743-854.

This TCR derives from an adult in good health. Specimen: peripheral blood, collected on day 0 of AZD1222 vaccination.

The CDR3 loop reads CASNQVGAKNIQYF. The CDR3 coding sequence is TGTGCCAGTAACCAGGTTGGAGCCAAAAACATTCAGTACTTC. V usage is TRBV19 and J usage is TRBJ2-4, with D unclear. The CDR3 sequence is 14 residues long. From germline, CDR1 is LNHDA and CDR2 SQIVND (reference sequence). Trimming pared 7 bases from V and 0 bases from J, leaving 10 bases between.